This entry lists 12 T cell receptor beta chains sequenced from one sample in a study of shared clonotypes between healthy human individuals. Clones were sequenced by immunoSEQ multiplex PCR, and TCRdb holds only the in-frame ones, with some missing. The table records hundreds of thousands of clones, 95% to 97% of them present only once. In the naive CD8 group, cells lacked CD45RO and were positively selected for CCR7, so terminally differentiated effector memory CD45RA+ cells were left out. Sequencing input: naive CD8+ T cells sorted from blood. Receptors were obtained from a woman in her twenties or thirties in good health.

The chain couples TRBV28 to TRBJ1-5; TRBD1 is a possible D gene (5 bases). Germline V gene sequence: CDR1 MDHEN, CDR2 SYDVKM. V lost 3 bases to trimming and J lost 3 bases, with 9 bases between them. The CDR3 runs 14 residues. In DNA, the CDR3 is TGTGCCAGCAGTTTGGGGACGATCAATCAGCCCCAGCATTTT. Translated, it gives CASSLGTINQPQHF.

The chain has TRBV6-5 and TRBJ2-5; weak D call: TRBD2 (5 bases). The CDR3 sequence is 13 residues long. Trimming shortened V by 0 bases and J by 11 bases, and 13 bases separated the two germline ends. Germline loops: CDR1 MNHEY, CDR2 SVGAGI. The CDR3 region is CASSYSAMGEQYF. The CDR3 bases are TGTGCCAGCAGTTACTCCGCGATGGGAGAGCAGTACTTC.

J is TRBJ1-1 and V is TRBV27; 7 bases align to TRBD1. The ends lost 5 bases at V and 1 base at J; junction bases unmatched: 4. This CDR3 is 14 amino acids long. Germline V gene lookup returns CDR1 MNHEY and CDR2 SMNVEV (reference sequence). This CDR3 is CASSAGTANTEAFF. The CDR3 coding sequence is TGTGCCAGCAGTGCGGGGACAGCGAACACTGAAGCTTTCTTT.

In DNA, the CDR3 is TGTGCCAGCAGCTTTCCCGAGGAGCAGTTCTTC. Translating gives CASSFPEEQFF. The chain joins TRBV11-2 to TRBJ2-1; unclear D gene. V lost 3 bases and J lost 10, with 7 bases in between. The CDR3 totals 11 residues. CDR1 and CDR2 from the germline V gene are SGHAT and FQNNGV.

The chain recombines TRBV4-1 with TRBJ2-2; 9 bases are shared with TRBD2. V gave up 0 bases and J gave up 7 bases; unmatched junction bases: 9. Germline V gives CDR1 MGHRA, CDR2 YSYEKL. The length of the CDR3 is 17 residues. CDR3 nucleotides: TGCGCCAGCAGCCAAGAAGCCCTAGCGGGAACCAGCGGGGAGCTGTTTTTT. This encodes CASSQEALAGTSGELFF.

This chain uses TRBV13 with TRBJ2-1; D is possibly TRBD1 (6 bases). Trimming took 5 bases from V and 5 from J, leaving 19 bases between them. The CDR3 is 16 amino acids. Germline lookup yields CDR1 PRHDT and CDR2 FYEKMQ (reference sequence). The CDR3 coding sequence is TGTGCCAGCAGCGAGATGGGGACACTCCGGGACAATGAGCAGTTCTTC. It specifies CASSEMGTLRDNEQFF.

The rearrangement links TRBV27 to TRBJ1-1; possibly TRBD1 for D (6 bases). Germline CDR1 is MNHEY and CDR2 is SMNVEV (reference sequence). CDR3 size: 17 residues. The V end was cut by 0 bases, the J end by 1 base, with 15 bases between. In DNA form, the CDR3 reads TGTGCCAGCAGTTTATCTTCCCGGACAGCCGGGAACACTGAAGCTTTCTTT. Protein: CASSLSSRTAGNTEAFF.

As regards this clone: At the DNA level, this CDR3 is encoded by other sequences in the same sample as well. V gene TRBV27 combines with J gene TRBJ2-7, with 8 positions matching TRBD1. V dropped 5 bases and J dropped 4; count of bases not matched to a gene: 7. Germline-derived CDR1 and CDR2 are MNHEY and SMNVEV (reference sequence). CDR3 length: 14 amino acids. CDR3 nucleotide sequence: TGTGCCAGCAGTGCCGGGACAGGAGGGTACGAGCAGTACTTC. It translates to CASSAGTGGYEQYF.

This clone was observed once. V and J are TRBV15 and TRBJ2-1, with 9 bases aligning to TRBD2. The CDR3 sequence is 11 residues long. The germline gives CDR1 LNHNV, CDR2 YYDKDF (reference sequence). V shed 8 bases, J shed 13 bases, and the junction held 6 bases outside the gene matches. In DNA, the CDR3 is TGTGCCACCTCTAGCGGGATCGAACAGTTCTTC. Amino acid sequence: CATSSGIEQFF.

The rearrangement uses TRBV28 and TRBJ1-1; no clear D gene. The CDR3 length is 14 residues. V was cut by 5 bases and J by 4 bases, with 14 bases left in between. Per germline, CDR1 MDHEN and CDR2 SYDVKM. The CDR3 protein is CASSPTRVGTEAFF. The CDR3 DNA reads TGTGCCAGCAGTCCAACACGGGTCGGCACTGAAGCTTTCTTT.

The rearrangement joins TRBV27 to TRBJ1-1, with TRBD1 as a possible D gene (5 bases). The CDR3 loop spans 14 amino acids. V shed 4 bases and J shed 0 bases, with 9 bases lying between them. The germline V gene encodes CDR1 MNHEY and CDR2 SMNVEV (reference sequence). CDR3 residues: CASSYGTVNTEAFF. CDR3 sequence (DNA): TGTGCCAGCAGTTACGGGACGGTGAACACTGAAGCTTTCTTT.

The CDR3 is CASSLAYGTLRNTEAFF. CDR3 in DNA: TGCGCCAGCAGCTTGGCCTACGGGACACTAAGGAACACTGAAGCTTTCTTT. The J gene is TRBJ1-1, the V gene TRBV5-1; D perhaps matches TRBD1 (6 bases). CDR3 length equals 17 residues. Germline CDR1 and CDR2: SGHRS and YFSETQ. Trimming left V 0 bases short and J 1 base short, with 16 bases between. The full variable domain, with the rest looked up from reference TRBV5-1 and TRBJ1-1, is KAGVTQTPRYLIKTRGQQVTLSCSPISGHRSVSWYQQTPGQGLQFLFEYFSETQRNKGNFPGRFSGRQFSNSRSEMNVSTLELGDSALYLCASSLAYGTLRNTEAFFGQGTRLTVV.